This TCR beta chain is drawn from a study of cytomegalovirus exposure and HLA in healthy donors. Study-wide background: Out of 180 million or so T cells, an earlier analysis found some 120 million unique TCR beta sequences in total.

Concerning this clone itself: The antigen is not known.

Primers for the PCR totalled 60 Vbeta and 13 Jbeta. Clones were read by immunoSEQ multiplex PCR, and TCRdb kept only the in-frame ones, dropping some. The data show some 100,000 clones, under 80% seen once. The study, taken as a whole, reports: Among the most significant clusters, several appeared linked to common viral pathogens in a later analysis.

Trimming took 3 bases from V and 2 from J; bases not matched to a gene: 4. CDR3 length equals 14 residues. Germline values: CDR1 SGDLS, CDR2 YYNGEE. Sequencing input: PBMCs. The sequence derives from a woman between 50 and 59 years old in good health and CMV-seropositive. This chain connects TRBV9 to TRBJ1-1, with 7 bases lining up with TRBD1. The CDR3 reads CASSAPGGNTEAFF. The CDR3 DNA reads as TGTGCCAGCAGCGCCCCAGGGGGAAACACTGAAGCTTTCTTT.